Here is one T cell receptor beta chain with its context. What it binds is unknown. The CDR3 contains 13 residues. Trimming removed 6 bases from V and 9 bases from J; junction bases left unmatched: 13. Germline-derived CDR1 and CDR2 are SQVTM and ANQGSEA. MiXCR, run by TCRdb on the RT-PCR reads, gives a single entry per CDR3 protein. The top ten clones hold 10% to 13% of a sample with 280,000 or so distinct CDR3 sequences, 20% to 25% of them seen once. The data belong to a study of response to subunit inactivated influenza vaccine. Study results and caveats: Authors suggested each seasonal influenza vaccination recruits few new T cells.

This specimen was PBMCs from blood, taken 21 months after vaccination. The J gene is TRBJ2-5, the V gene TRBV29-1; TRBD2 aligns across 7 bases. This clonotype originated in a man aged 50-75 years who received an inactivated influenza vaccine. CDR3 region: CSVDPQRGRAQYF. CDR3 DNA: TGCAGCGTGGACCCTCAGCGGGGAAGGGCCCAGTACTTC.